The 26 T cell receptor beta chains given below trace back to one sample, sequenced in a study of cytomegalovirus exposure and HLA in healthy donors. PCR was performed using 60 Vbeta and 13 Jbeta primers. Profiled with immunoSEQ multiplex PCR; TCRdb holds only in-frame clones, not every one. The table includes 73,000 or so clones, roughly four fifths detected once. The sequenced material came from PBMCs. These receptors came from a middle-aged man in good health and CMV-seronegative.

The chain joins TRBV28 to TRBJ1-1, with D hard to call. The V and J ends lost 3 bases and 1 base respectively, with 3 bases between them. Germline V gene lookup returns CDR1 MDHEN and CDR2 SYDVKM. CDR3 length: 12 amino acids. In DNA, the CDR3 is TGTGCCAGCAGTTTCGGGAACACTGAAGCTTTCTTT. Translated, it gives CASSFGNTEAFF.

This clone came up a few times. This chain joins TRBV5-4 and TRBJ1-1; D not certain. Germline V gene sequence: CDR1 SGHNT, CDR2 YYREEE (reference sequence). CDR3 length equals 14 residues. V was trimmed by 4 bases and J by 2 bases, leaving 12 bases between them. Here the CDR3 DNA reads TGTGCCAGCAGCCTCAACGCGGTAAACACTGAAGCTTTCTTT. Translation: CASSLNAVNTEAFF.

V usage is TRBV19 and J usage is TRBJ2-1, with no clear D. Per the germline V gene, CDR1 is LNHDA and CDR2 is SQIVND (reference sequence). The CDR3 consists of 11 residues. The V and J ends lost 6 bases and 5 bases respectively, with 5 bases between them. CDR3 sequence: CASSYHNEQFF. Written as DNA, the CDR3 is TGTGCCAGTAGCTACCACAATGAGCAGTTCTTC.

This clone showed up just a few times. The rearrangement uses TRBV6-1 and TRBJ2-1; TRBD1 aligns across 9 bases. The germline CDR1 and CDR2 sequences are MNHNS and SASEGT. Losses at the gene ends were 4 bases for V and 3 bases for J; bases not matched to a gene: 4. CDR3 length equals 15 residues. This CDR3 is CASSVNRGLYNEQFF. In DNA form, the CDR3 reads TGTGCCAGCAGTGTAAACAGGGGGCTCTACAATGAGCAGTTCTTC.

V usage is TRBV5-1 and J usage is TRBJ2-2, with 10 positions matching TRBD2. Losses at the gene ends were 0 bases for V and 6 bases for J; bases not matched to a gene: 2. CDR3 size: 15 residues. The V gene's germline CDR1 is SGHRS and CDR2 YFSETQ. The CDR3, as DNA: TGCGCCAGCAGCTTGGGCCTAGCGGGAGCCGGGGAGCTGTTTTTT. Translated, it gives CASSLGLAGAGELFF.

The chain recombines TRBV9 with TRBJ2-2, with 9 bases identical to TRBD1. V shed 2 bases and J 4 bases; nucleotides not matched to a gene: 6. The CDR3 has 16 residues. Germline CDR1 reads SGDLS; CDR2 reads YYNGEE. The CDR3 sequence: CASSVGQGPLTGELFF. The CDR3 DNA follows: TGTGCCAGCAGCGTGGGACAGGGCCCGCTCACCGGGGAGCTGTTTTTT.

The chain links TRBV27 to TRBJ2-7; 12 positions agree with TRBD1. J lost 7 bases, V lost 5 bases, and 6 bases had no gene match. The germline V gene encodes CDR1 MNHEY and CDR2 SMNVEV (reference sequence). There are 14 residues in the CDR3. CDR3 protein: CASSPGQGAREQYF. The CDR3 nucleotides are TGTGCCAGCAGTCCGGGACAGGGGGCTCGAGAGCAGTACTTC.

The chain couples TRBV29-1 to TRBJ1-1, with D possibly being TRBD1 (6 bases). V was clipped by 7 bases and J by 8 bases, with 11 bases between them. Germline CDR1 reads SQVTM; CDR2 reads ANQGSEA. This CDR3 has 10 amino acids. Here the CDR3 DNA reads TGCAGCGAATCCGGGACAGAAGCTTTCTTT. It specifies CSESGTEAFF. Based on the CDR3 plus reference TRBV29-1 and TRBJ1-1, the full variable domain is SAVISQKPSRDICQRGTSLTIQCQVDSQVTMMFWYRQQPGQSLTLIATANQGSEATYESGFVIDKFPISRPNLTFSTLTVSNMSPEDSSIYLCSESGTEAFFGQGTRLTVV.

The chain employs TRBV27 and TRBJ2-5; tentatively, D is TRBD2 (5 bases). Trimming shortened V by 6 bases and J by 2 bases, and 16 bases separated the two germline ends. The CDR3 is 15 amino acids. Germline loops: CDR1 MNHEY, CDR2 SMNVEV (reference sequence). CDR3 nucleotides: TGTGCCAGCAGCCTCGAGGCTAGGAGGCAAGAGACCCAGTACTTC. Protein product: CASSLEARRQETQYF.

The chain carries TRBV19 and TRBJ1-2, with 9 bases fitting TRBD1. V was pared by 7 bases and J by 4 bases, with 13 bases of the junction left unmatched. Germline V gives CDR1 LNHDA, CDR2 SQIVND (reference sequence). The CDR3 covers 16 residues. The CDR3 nucleotides read TGTGCCAGTACCCTGGGAACAGGGGGCTCTGGCTATGGCTACACCTTC. It codes for CASTLGTGGSGYGYTF.

This chain uses TRBV2 with TRBJ1-5, with D hard to call. This CDR3 is 15 amino acids long. Germline lookup yields CDR1 SNHLY and CDR2 FYNNEI. V lost 1 base to trimming and J lost 6 bases, with 13 bases between them. In DNA form, the CDR3 reads TGTGCCAGCAGTGAAGGTAGCACTATGAGTCAGCCCCAGCATTTT. Its protein is CASSEGSTMSQPQHF. The entire variable domain, with the rest obtained from reference TRBV2 and TRBJ1-5, is as follows: EPEVTQTPSHQVTQMGQEVILRCVPISNHLYFYWYRQILGQKVEFLVSFYNNEISEKSEIFDDQFSVERPDGSNFTLKIRSTKLEDSAMYFCASSEGSTMSQPQHFGDGTRLSIL.

V usage is TRBV7-9 and J usage is TRBJ2-3; TRBD2 matches 11 bases. CDR1 and CDR2 from the germline V gene are SEHNR and FQNEAQ (reference sequence). V was pared by 4 bases and J by 6 bases, with 6 bases of the junction left unmatched. The length of the CDR3 is 15 residues. CDR3: CASSYGTSGPDTQYF. CDR3 sequence (DNA): TGTGCCAGCAGCTACGGGACTAGCGGACCGGATACGCAGTATTTT.

This clone turned up a few times. The chain employs TRBV4-2 and TRBJ1-4; D may be TRBD1 (5 bases). Trimming shortened V by 4 bases and J by 4 bases, and 10 bases separated the two germline ends. The CDR3 totals 14 residues. Germline CDR1 is LGHNA and CDR2 is YNFKEQ. The chain's CDR3 is CASSRGGDNEKLFF. The CDR3 DNA is TGTGCCAGCAGCCGGGGGGGGGATAATGAAAAACTGTTTTTT.

A word on this clone: Other DNA sequences of this sample code for an identical CDR3. The chain joins TRBV7-9 to TRBJ1-1, with D perhaps matching TRBD1 (6 bases). The CDR3 extends over 15 amino acids. Germline CDR1 and CDR2: SEHNR and FQNEAQ (reference sequence). The V gene lost 9 bases and the J gene lost 4 bases, with 21 bases spanning the gap. The CDR3 sequence: CASRWTGGLGTEAFF. CDR3 nucleotide sequence: TGTGCCAGTCGCTGGACGGGGGGCCTAGGCACTGAAGCTTTCTTT.

V gene TRBV30 combines with J gene TRBJ2-2, with TRBD1 matching over 9 bases. CDR3 length: 14 amino acids. V lost 2 bases to trimming and J lost 4 bases; unmatched junction nucleotides: 2. CDR1 and CDR2 (germline): GTSNPN, SVGIG (reference sequence). This CDR3 reads CAWSKTGGTGELFF. The CDR3 DNA follows: TGTGCCTGGAGTAAGACAGGGGGCACCGGGGAGCTGTTTTTT.

This sequence joins TRBV30 and TRBJ2-2; D possibly corresponds to TRBD1 (5 bases). Trimming cost V 8 bases and J 7 bases, with 20 bases left between them. The CDR3 covers 14 residues. Germline CDR1 GTSNPN, CDR2 SVGIG (reference sequence). This chain's CDR3 is CARKSDTSNGELFF. The CDR3 DNA is TGTGCCCGGAAATCGGACACCAGTAACGGGGAGCTGTTTTTT. Combining the CDR3 with reference TRBV30 and TRBJ2-2 gives the whole variable domain SQTIHQWPATLVQPVGSPLSLECTVEGTSNPNLYWYRQAAGRGLQLLFYSVGIGQISSEVPQNLSASRPQDRQFILSSKKLLLSDSGFYLCARKSDTSNGELFFGEGSRLTVL.

This clone has more than one count but fewer than ten. This chain uses TRBV10-2 with TRBJ1-3, with TRBD1 matching 9 bases. In germline, CDR1 is WSHSY, CDR2 SAAADI. This CDR3 contains 19 residues. Losses at the gene ends were 6 bases for V and 0 bases for J; bases not matched to a gene: 15. CDR3 loop: CASRAGTGTGLRSGNTIYF. CDR3 bases: TGCGCCAGCAGGGCCGGGACAGGGACTGGGTTGCGCTCTGGAAACACCATATATTTT.

This clone has a single count. The chain is built from TRBV2 and TRBJ1-1; unclear D gene. Germline V gene sequence: CDR1 SNHLY, CDR2 FYNNEI. This CDR3 contains 14 residues. The V and J ends lost 4 bases and 2 bases respectively, with 11 bases between them. The chain's CDR3 is CASSVQAFNTEAFF. Written as DNA, the CDR3 is TGTGCCAGCAGTGTTCAGGCCTTTAACACTGAAGCTTTCTTT.

This clone has just a few counts. The rearrangement uses TRBV29-1 and TRBJ2-3; D gene uncertain. The V end was cut by 3 bases, the J end by 1 base, with 5 bases between. The CDR3 totals 12 residues. Germline V CDR1 and CDR2: SQVTM, ANQGSEA. The CDR3 bases are TGCAGCGTTGACCAGGGCACAGATACGCAGTATTTT. It is translated as CSVDQGTDTQYF.

This chain uses TRBV7-9 with TRBJ2-2, with D hard to call. V lost 2 bases and J lost 7, with 14 bases in between. The CDR3 extends over 15 amino acids. CDR1 and CDR2 from the germline V gene are SEHNR and FQNEAQ (reference sequence). CDR3 loop: CASSLTLGLGGELFF. CDR3 bases: TGTGCCAGCAGCTTAACTTTGGGCCTCGGCGGGGAGCTGTTTTTT.

The chain couples TRBV14 to TRBJ2-7; no definite D call. Looked up from germline, CDR1 is SGHDN and CDR2 is FVKESK. The germline V and J ends were trimmed by 4 bases and 0 bases, with 4 bases remaining between them. The CDR3 has 12 amino acids. The CDR3 coding sequence is TGTGCCAGCAGCCTGAGCTCCTACGAGCAGTACTTC. Translating it yields CASSLSSYEQYF.

The V and J genes are TRBV27 and TRBJ1-4; D unclear. The CDR3 extends over 16 amino acids. V shed 4 bases and J shed 10 bases, with 22 bases lying between them. The germline CDR1 and CDR2 sequences are MNHEY and SMNVEV (reference sequence). The CDR3 spells CASSSNTLLSRGKLFF. CDR3 DNA sequence: TGTGCCAGCAGTTCCAACACCCTCCTTTCGCGGGGAAAACTGTTTTTT.

V is TRBV10-2 and J is TRBJ2-7; TRBD1 is a possible D gene (7 bases). Germline-derived CDR1 and CDR2 are WSHSY and SAAADI. This CDR3 comprises 16 residues. V lost 6 bases and J 6 bases, leaving 24 bases between the germline ends. CDR3: CASSVYDRAGGGEQYF. The CDR3 nucleotides read TGCGCCAGCAGCGTATACGACAGGGCTGGAGGGGGCGAGCAGTACTTC.

The V call is TRBV5-1, the J call TRBJ2-6; 7 bases agree with TRBD1. V lost 0 bases to trimming and J lost 1 base; unmatched junction nucleotides: 10. Germline loops: CDR1 SGHRS, CDR2 YFSETQ. The CDR3 consists of 19 residues. The CDR3, as DNA: TGCGCCAGCAGCTTGGGAACCGGGGCAGGGGGTTCTGGGGCCAACGTCCTGACTTTC. Its translation: CASSLGTGAGGSGANVLTF.

This chain links TRBV4-1 with TRBJ2-5; TRBD2 aligns across 8 bases. CDR1 and CDR2 (germline): MGHRA, YSYEKL. CDR3 length: 15 amino acids. With V trimmed by 3 bases and J by 1 base, 4 bases remained unmatched. The CDR3 here is CASSQGLGLQETQYF. CDR3 DNA sequence: TGCGCCAGCAGCCAGGGACTAGGGCTCCAAGAGACCCAGTACTTC.

This chain links TRBV28 with TRBJ2-7, with D hard to call. Germline V lookup: CDR1 MDHEN, CDR2 SYDVKM. The V gene lost 1 base and the J gene lost 3 bases, with 10 bases spanning the gap. This CDR3 region has 14 residues. The CDR3 DNA follows: TGTGCCAGCAGTTTATTCACCCAACTCTACGAGCAGTACTTC. It specifies CASSLFTQLYEQYF.